The present T cell receptor beta chain was sequenced within a study of blood T cells in healthy people across ages. Whole-study findings and limits: Those diversity estimates obtained from one million T cells were thought to be underestimates.

The V end was cut by 2 bases, the J end by 7 bases, with 14 bases between. CDR3 length: 14 residues. Germline CDR1 SGHTA, CDR2 FQGNSA. A sample-barcoded 5' primer and a J-beta primer mix were used in a second PCR of roughly 7 to 11 cycles. Each cDNA molecule, via a template-switch adaptor with 12 random nucleotides, was tagged. Each CDR3 protein is one row after TCRdb ran MiXCR on the 5' RACE reads. Here the sample spans fewer than 700,000 distinct CDR3 sequences, 40% to 45% being singletons. Remarks on this clonotype: What it binds is unknown.

Caucasian, healthy and from Russia, the donors were aged between 6 and 90. Total RNA, at least 5 micrograms per sample, was extracted from PBMCs. V usage is TRBV7-2 and J usage is TRBJ1-2, with D tentatively TRBD1 (6 bases). The sequenced sample was blood. The receptor was derived from a man older than 75 in good health. The CDR3 region has the DNA TGTGCCAGCAGCTTACCCGCAGGGGCAAGTGGCTACACCTTC. Protein: CASSLPAGASGYTF.